These 4 T cell receptor beta chains came from one sample sequenced in a study of T cell responses to AZD1222 COVID-19 vaccine. The method was immunoSEQ multiplex PCR; TCRdb's version includes in-frame clones alone and lacks a portion of them. The table has about 110,000 clones, approximately 89% seen once; the top ten hold 3% to 3.5%. Here the sequenced sample was peripheral blood, taken on day 0 of MenACWY control vaccination. The receptors originated from an adult in good health.

This chain's CDR3 is CASSEIRGEQYF. In DNA, the CDR3 is TGTGCCAGCAGTGAAATCAGGGGCGAGCAGTACTTC. The V and J genes are TRBV6-1 and TRBJ2-7; perhaps TRBD1 as D (6 bases). V was cut by 2 bases and J by 6 bases, with 8 bases left in between. The V gene's germline CDR1 is MNHNS and CDR2 SASEGT. CDR3 length equals 12 residues.

The chain combines TRBV7-2 with TRBJ2-2; 11 positions match TRBD2. Germline CDR1 SGHTA, CDR2 FQGNSA. V dropped 4 bases and J dropped 6; count of bases not matched to a gene: 7. The CDR3 covers 16 residues. The CDR3 here is CASSSSGGSLPGELFF. Written as DNA, the CDR3 is TGTGCCAGCAGCTCTAGCGGGGGGTCCCTGCCCGGGGAGCTGTTTTTT.

This chain uses TRBV4-1 with TRBJ2-7; D is unresolved. Trimming removed 3 bases from V and 2 bases from J, with 8 bases in between. There are 13 residues in the CDR3. CDR1 and CDR2 from the germline V gene are MGHRA and YSYEKL. As DNA, the CDR3 is TGCGCCAGCAGCCACGGCAGAACCTACGAGCAGTACTTC. It specifies CASSHGRTYEQYF.

The chain links TRBV7-9 to TRBJ1-2, with D hard to call. Deletions cut 4 bases from V and 6 bases from J, with 9 bases between. Germline CDR1 reads SEHNR; CDR2 reads FQNEAQ (reference sequence). The CDR3 covers 12 residues. The DNA for the CDR3 is TGTGCCAGCAGCTCGTGGGAGCATGGCTACACCTTC. This sequence encodes CASSSWEHGYTF.